The following is a T cell receptor beta chain sequence with its context. This CDR3 spans 12 amino acids. Germline V lookup: CDR1 LNHDA, CDR2 SQIVND (reference sequence). Trimming pared 2 bases from V and 6 bases from J, leaving 5 bases between. Patients from Seattle were sampled longitudinally, starting during active infection. Sequencing was performed with immunoSEQ multiplex PCR; in TCRdb, only in-frame clones are kept and a portion is missing. The table has 210,000 or so clones, 70% to 85% seen once. The source of the sample is a study of blood T cell repertoires in COVID-19. Study context: T cells, B-cell-depleted T cells, or PBMCs provided the cDNA or gDNA that served as material.

The sequenced sample was peripheral blood. The rearrangement joins TRBV19 to TRBJ1-5; D uncertain. This sequence was found in a woman over 75 with COVID-19, enrolled during active disease. The chain's CDR3 is CASSISIQPQHF. CDR3 nucleotide sequence: TGTGCCAGTAGTATATCCATTCAGCCCCAGCATTTT.